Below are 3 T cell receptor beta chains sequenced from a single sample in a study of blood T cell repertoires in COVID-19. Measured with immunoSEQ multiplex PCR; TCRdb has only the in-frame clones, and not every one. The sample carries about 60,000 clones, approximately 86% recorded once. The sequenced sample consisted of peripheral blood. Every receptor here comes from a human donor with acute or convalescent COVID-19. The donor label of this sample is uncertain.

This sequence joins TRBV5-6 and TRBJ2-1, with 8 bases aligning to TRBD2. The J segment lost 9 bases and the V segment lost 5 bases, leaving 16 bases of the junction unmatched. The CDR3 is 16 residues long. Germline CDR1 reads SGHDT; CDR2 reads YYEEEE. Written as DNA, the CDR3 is TGTGCCAGCAGTTCAGATGCCGGGACTAGAAAGGGTGAGCAGTTCTTC. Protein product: CASSSDAGTRKGEQFF.

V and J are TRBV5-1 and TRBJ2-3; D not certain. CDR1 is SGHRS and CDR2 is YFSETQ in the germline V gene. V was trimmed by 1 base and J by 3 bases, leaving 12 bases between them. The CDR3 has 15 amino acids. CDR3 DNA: TGCGCCAGCAGCTTGTCGCAGGTATCGACAGATACGCAGTATTTT. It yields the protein CASSLSQVSTDTQYF.

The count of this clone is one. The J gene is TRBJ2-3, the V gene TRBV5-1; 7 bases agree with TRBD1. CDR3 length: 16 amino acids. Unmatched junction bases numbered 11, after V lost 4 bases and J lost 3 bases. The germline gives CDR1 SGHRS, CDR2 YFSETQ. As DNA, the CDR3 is TGCGCCAGCAGCAGTACAAGGGACAGACAAACAGATACGCAGTATTTT. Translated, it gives CASSSTRDRQTDTQYF.